This TCR beta chain was captured in a study of T cell responses to AZD1222 COVID-19 vaccine. The study's findings and limits: Repertoires in all cases were sampled only once the peak T cell response had passed. Epitopes outside B.1.351 and B.1.1.7 mutated regions reportedly drew nearly half of spike TCRs. Dominant CD4 TCR responses targeted spike regions 160-218 and 743-854.

Sequencing used immunoSEQ multiplex PCR; TCRdb keeps in-frame clones, though not all of them. The repertoire has over 150,000 clones, about nine tenths of them found once; the top ten carry approximately 17%. For this clone: Its target is not known.

Unmatched junction bases numbered 6, after V lost 10 bases and J lost 3 bases. The CDR3 runs to 13 residues. CDR1 and CDR2 (germline): SGHTA, FQGTGA. This chain connects TRBV7-3 to TRBJ1-1; TRBD1 agrees at 9 bases. The source of this sequence is an adult in good health. The source was peripheral blood, collected on day 0 of AZD1222 vaccination. The CDR3 coding sequence is TGTGCCACAAGAAGGACAGGGGACACTGAAGCTTTCTTT. Translated, it gives CATRRTGDTEAFF. The full variable domain, completed using reference TRBV7-3 and TRBJ1-1, is GAGVSQTPSNKVTEKGKYVELRCDPISGHTALYWYRQSLGQGPEFLIYFQGTGAADDSGLPNDRFFAVRPEGSVSTLKIQRTERGDSAVYLCATRRTGDTEAFFGQGTRLTVV.